Sequencing of this TCR beta chain was carried out in a study of T cell repertoires in cytomegalovirus infection. Study-wide background: Based on public TCR beta signatures, there were indications of CMV infection and of a matching HLA type. Study observations and caveats: Dominating the ex vivo response were TCR beta clonotypes that were CMV-specific and HLA-C-restricted. Pooled public TCR beta family frequency picked out CMV carriers with the relevant HLA.

Regarding this clonotype: What it binds is unknown.

Trimming took 1 base from V and 2 from J, leaving 10 bases between them. This CDR3 has 15 residues. The germline V gene encodes CDR1 MGHDK and CDR2 SYGVNS. TCRdb reprocessed the reads with MiXCR, giving one entry per CDR3 protein. The repertoire consists of 350,000 to 500,000 distinct CDR3 sequences, with roughly 30% occurring once and the leading ten covering around 15%. Sequences were obtained from PBMCs. The rearrangement joins TRBV25-1 to TRBJ2-3, with D possibly TRBD2 on 6 matching bases. The clonotype comes from a human donor in good health (CMV status not recorded). Some clones in this sample may be carry-over from other donors' samples. CDR3 protein: CASSEWAGITDTQYF. The CDR3 DNA reads TGTGCCAGCAGTGAATGGGCGGGGATCACAGATACGCAGTATTTT.